Following are 8 T cell receptor beta chains from one sample sequenced in a study of T cells in Graves' hyperthyroidism and ophthalmopathy (dated by TCRdb to 2018 to 2020). Libraries were built with multiplex PCR. Sequencing relied on an Illumina HiSeq 2000. The TCR beta CDR3 regions were amplified from the RNA transcripts. The TCR CDR3 was subjected to a first round of RT-PCR using the HTBI primer set and the Qiagen OneStep RT-PCR kit. In TCRdb, the public reads were trimmed at Q25 with fastp and aligned with MiXCR, with productive beta chains retained. Each CDR3 protein appears once, grouped with its most common genes and DNA. The sample table holds about 640,000 distinct CDR3 sequences, of which around 21% were seen once. Clones ranked in the top ten supply roughly a third of the sample. What was sequenced was blood. Receptor source: a man younger than 45 with Graves' ophthalmopathy.

This clonotype was seen at least ten times. This chain connects TRBV18 to TRBJ2-5; D remains ambiguous. The V and J ends lost 0 bases and 5 bases respectively, with 7 bases between them. Germline V gene lookup returns CDR1 KGHSH and CDR2 LQKENI. The CDR3 sequence is 13 residues long. CDR3: CASSPPITETQYF. The CDR3 coding sequence is TGTGCCAGCTCACCACCGATTACCGAGACCCAGTACTTC.

The chain employs TRBV15 and TRBJ2-2; D is unclear. The CDR3 length is 13 residues. Looked up from germline, CDR1 is LNHNV and CDR2 is YYDKDF (reference sequence). With 4 bases removed from V and 7 bases from J, the gap between germline ends came to 10 bases. The CDR3 nucleotides read TGTGCCACCAGCAACAGACCTGACGGGGAGCTGTTTTTT. Protein: CATSNRPDGELFF.

Ten or more counts support this clonotype. The J gene is TRBJ2-1, the V gene TRBV3-1; D might be TRBD1 or TRBD2, each matching 5 bases. V was pared by 4 bases and J by 5 bases, with 18 bases between. Germline V gene data show CDR1 as LGHDT and CDR2 as YNNKEL (reference sequence). The CDR3 is 16 amino acids. CDR3 nucleotide sequence: TGTGCCAGCAGCCCTTGGTACGGGACCACCCACAATGAGCAGTTCTTC. As protein: CASSPWYGTTHNEQFF.

In its sample, this clonotype was seen a few times. This chain uses TRBV10-2 with TRBJ2-1, with 10 positions matching TRBD1. The germline CDR1 and CDR2 sequences are WSHSY and SAAADI. Unmatched junction bases numbered 2, after V lost 3 bases and J lost 0 bases. The CDR3 spans 16 residues. The CDR3 DNA reads as TGCGCCAGCAGTGATCGGACAGGGGGCTCCTACAATGAGCAGTTCTTC. This translates into CASSDRTGGSYNEQFF.

This clonotype was counted ten times or more. The chain combines TRBV3-1 with TRBJ2-7; 8 positions match TRBD2. Trimming at V came to 0 bases and at J to 4 bases, leaving 8 bases not matched to a gene. Germline V CDR1 and CDR2: LGHDT, YNNKEL (reference sequence). The CDR3 has 16 amino acids. CDR3 in amino acids: CASSQERTSLVYEQYF. CDR3 DNA sequence: TGTGCCAGCAGCCAAGAAAGGACTAGCTTAGTTTACGAGCAGTACTTC.

The gene calls are TRBV6-5 and TRBJ1-5, with a weak D call TRBD1 (6 bases). Germline V gives CDR1 MNHEY, CDR2 SVGAGI. The V gene lost 0 bases and the J gene lost 1 base, with 7 bases spanning the gap. This CDR3 comprises 15 residues. Here the CDR3 reads CASSYSQGSNQPQHF. CDR3 coding DNA: TGTGCCAGCAGTTACTCGCAGGGGAGCAATCAGCCCCAGCATTTT.

This clonotype was recorded at least ten times. The V and J genes are TRBV3-1 and TRBJ1-1; a possible D gene is TRBD1 (5 bases). The germline V gene has CDR1 LGHDT and CDR2 YNNKEL (reference sequence). The CDR3 sequence is 15 residues long. Deletions cut 2 bases from V and 1 base from J, with 11 bases between. The CDR3 nucleotides read TGTGCCAGCAGCCAACGTCGGGGGGAGAACACTGAAGCTTTCTTT. It translates to CASSQRRGENTEAFF.

V gene TRBV20-1 combines with J gene TRBJ2-5, with 9 bases that match TRBD2. The CDR3 sequence is 15 residues long. V was pared by 4 bases and J by 4 bases, with 10 bases of the junction left unmatched. Germline V lookup: CDR1 DFQATT, CDR2 SNEGSKA (reference sequence). The CDR3 nucleotides are TGCAGTGCTACGAGTGGGCGGGAGGGCGGAGAGACCCAGTACTTC. It codes for CSATSGREGGETQYF.